The TCR beta chain under discussion was sequenced for a study of cytomegalovirus exposure and HLA in healthy donors. General study points: The investigators catalogued 150 to 200 TCR beta chains as cytomegalovirus-associated.

Primers for the PCR totalled 60 Vbeta and 13 Jbeta. Using immunoSEQ multiplex PCR, the repertoire was profiled, and TCRdb retains in-frame clones only, with some absent. The repertoire includes more than 140,000 clones, roughly 82% of them detected once, and about 5.2% sits in the top ten. The sample holds a few counts of this clone. What it recognizes is unknown. The germline V gene encodes CDR1 SGHVS and CDR2 FNYEAQ. Losses at the gene ends were 3 bases for V and 7 bases for J; bases not matched to a gene: 4. The CDR3 runs 13 residues. This sequence was found in a man aged 25-45 years in good health and CMV-seropositive. The genes are TRBV7-6 and TRBJ2-5, with 8 bases lining up with TRBD1. Material for sequencing was PBMCs. CDR3 sequence: CASSFSTGGTQYF. The CDR3 DNA reads TGTGCCAGCAGCTTCAGCACAGGGGGGACCCAGTACTTC.